This T cell receptor beta chain was sequenced during a study of blood T cell repertoires in COVID-19. The wider study: PBMCs, B-cell-depleted T cells, or T cells were the source of the cDNA or gDNA that made up the material.

This clone was counted only a few times. Using immunoSEQ multiplex PCR, the repertoire was profiled, and TCRdb retains in-frame clones only, with some absent. The profile shows about 300,000 clones, 65% to 90% of them singletons. Germline V CDR1 and CDR2: MGHRA, YSYEKL. This CDR3 region has 14 residues. J lost 5 bases, V lost 5 bases, and 9 bases had no gene match. Participants, about 18 to 90 years old, spanned about 26 US areas. Before being deemed recovered, Cohort 3 donors had two negative PCRs, clearance, or symptom resolution. The sample consisted of PBMCs or T cells enriched from blood (not recorded which). The V gene is TRBV4-1, the J gene TRBJ2-7; 7 nucleotides align to TRBD2. This sequence originates from a man aged 25 to 45 who had recovered from COVID-19. CDR3 amino acids: CASSGRAGLDEQYF. CDR3 nucleotides: TGCGCCAGCAGCGGGAGGGCAGGGTTGGACGAGCAGTACTTC.